The 25 T cell receptor beta chains given below trace back to one sample, sequenced in a study of T cell responses to AZD1222 COVID-19 vaccine. Only in-frame clones appear in the TCRdb table, and some are missing; sequencing was by immunoSEQ multiplex PCR. The repertoire consists of approximately 120,000 clones, with more than 85% occurring once and the leading ten covering 11%. Specimen: peripheral blood, collected on day 0 of MenACWY control vaccination. The origin of the receptors is an adult in good health.

The V call is TRBV5-1, the J call TRBJ1-2; 8 nucleotides line up with TRBD1. Germline V CDR1 and CDR2: SGHRS, YFSETQ. V shed 2 bases and J 8 bases; nucleotides not matched to a gene: 8. CDR3 size: 14 residues. In DNA form, the CDR3 reads TGCGCCAGCAGCTTAGACAGGGGTGGCGAAGGCTACACCTTC. Protein product: CASSLDRGGEGYTF. Supplemented by reference TRBV5-1 and TRBJ1-2, the full variable domain reads KAGVTQTPRYLIKTRGQQVTLSCSPISGHRSVSWYQQTPGQGLQFLFEYFSETQRNKGNFPGRFSGRQFSNSRSEMNVSTLELGDSALYLCASSLDRGGEGYTFGSGTRLTVV.

The chain carries TRBV5-4 and TRBJ2-7; no clear D. V lost 0 bases and J lost 3, with 7 bases in between. CDR3 length equals 13 residues. Germline V gene sequence: CDR1 SGHNT, CDR2 YYREEE (reference sequence). The DNA of the CDR3 is TGTGCCAGCAGCTTGGCCTCGGGCTACGAGCAGTACTTC. Its protein product is CASSLASGYEQYF.

This chain connects TRBV7-3 to TRBJ1-2; D is ambiguous. V was pared by 2 bases and J by 8 bases, with 12 bases between. The CDR3 spans 13 residues. Germline V lookup: CDR1 SGHTA, CDR2 FQGTGA. The CDR3 DNA reads as TGTGCCAGCAGCTTAGACCCTTTGGGAGGCTACACCTTC. It yields the protein CASSLDPLGGYTF. Full variable domain (missing parts from reference TRBV7-3 and TRBJ1-2): GAGVSQTPSNKVTEKGKYVELRCDPISGHTALYWYRQSLGQGPEFLIYFQGTGAADDSGLPNDRFFAVRPEGSVSTLKIQRTERGDSAVYLCASSLDPLGGYTFGSGTRLTVV.

CDR3 loop: CASSLAGTGYRGYTF. DNA for the CDR3: TGTGCCAGCAGCTTAGCGGGGACAGGGTACCGCGGCTACACCTTC. The chain links TRBV7-9 to TRBJ1-2; 9 bases align to TRBD1. In germline, CDR1 is SEHNR, CDR2 FQNEAQ (reference sequence). V lost 0 bases, J lost 8 bases, and 7 bases stayed unmatched. This CDR3 contains 15 residues.

The V and J genes are TRBV7-9 and TRBJ1-2, with D possibly being TRBD1 (6 bases). CDR3 size: 14 residues. Germline-derived CDR1 and CDR2 are SEHNR and FQNEAQ (reference sequence). With 5 bases removed from V and 4 bases from J, the gap between germline ends came to 14 bases. CDR3 region: CASSPQGGSYGYTF. For the CDR3, the DNA is TGTGCCAGCAGCCCACAGGGAGGGAGCTATGGCTACACCTTC.

The chain couples TRBV27 to TRBJ2-1; D not resolved. Trimming stripped 0 bases from V and 6 bases from J, with 12 bases between. The CDR3 is 15 amino acids. Looked up from germline, CDR1 is MNHEY and CDR2 is SMNVEV (reference sequence). The CDR3 DNA follows: TGTGCCAGCAGTTTATCCGGGTATTCCCTCAATGAGCAGTTCTTC. Its protein product is CASSLSGYSLNEQFF.

The genes are TRBV5-1 and TRBJ1-6; no clear D. Trimming pared 0 bases from V and 0 bases from J, leaving 7 bases between. This CDR3 has 16 residues. Germline CDR1 reads SGHRS; CDR2 reads YFSETQ. The CDR3 DNA is TGCGCCAGCAGCTTGGGGGGAAGCTCCTATAATTCACCCCTCCACTTT. Translated: CASSLGGSSYNSPLHF.

This clone has only one observation. J is TRBJ1-1 and V is TRBV10-3; D gene uncertain. Germline CDR1 reads ENHRY; CDR2 reads SYGVKD. V lost 11 bases, J lost 0 bases, and 13 bases lay in between. The CDR3 runs 13 residues. The chain's CDR3 is CAVTGNLNTEAFF. The CDR3 DNA is TGTGCCGTCACGGGGAACTTGAACACTGAAGCTTTCTTT.

This rearrangement joins TRBV10-3 to TRBJ1-3, with TRBD1 matching over 7 bases. The CDR3 length is 15 residues. The V gene's germline CDR1 is ENHRY and CDR2 SYGVKD. Losses at the gene ends were 6 bases for V and 4 bases for J; bases not matched to a gene: 9. The CDR3 loop is CAISQRGRGGNTIYF. In DNA form, the CDR3 reads TGTGCCATCAGCCAAAGAGGCAGGGGGGGAAACACCATATATTTT.

V gene TRBV7-3 combines with J gene TRBJ1-1; D is uncertain. Per germline, CDR1 SGHTA and CDR2 FQGTGA. Trimming left V 1 base short and J 5 bases short, with 8 bases between. This CDR3 region has 13 residues. CDR3 loop: CASSLRERTEAFF. In DNA form, the CDR3 reads TGTGCCAGCAGCTTAAGGGAACGGACTGAAGCTTTCTTT.

The chain employs TRBV11-3 and TRBJ2-5; no clear D. The CDR3 consists of 14 residues. V dropped 5 bases and J dropped 4 bases, with 14 bases sitting between them. Germline lookup yields CDR1 SGHNT and CDR2 YENEEA. The CDR3 protein is CASSPSENGETQYF. The CDR3 coding sequence is TGTGCCAGCAGCCCCAGCGAAAATGGAGAGACCCAGTACTTC. Full variable domain (rest looked up from reference TRBV11-3 and TRBJ2-5): EAGVVQSPRYKIIEKKQPVAFWCNPISGHNTLYWYLQNLGQGPELLIRYENEEAVDDSQLPKDRFSAERLKGVDSTLKIQPAELGDSAVYLCASSPSENGETQYFGPGTRLLVL.

The rearrangement joins TRBV6-5 to TRBJ2-1, with D tentatively TRBD2 (7 bases). Germline-derived CDR1 and CDR2 are MNHEY and SVGAGI. Trimming shortened V by 0 bases and J by 4 bases, and 13 bases separated the two germline ends. The CDR3 length is 16 residues. CDR3 sequence (DNA): TGTGCCAGCAGTTACTCGAGGGAGGGGGGTTACAATGAGCAGTTCTTC. Translating gives CASSYSREGGYNEQFF.

This clone was picked up one time. The chain recombines TRBV28 with TRBJ2-1; 7 nucleotides match TRBD1. The V gene end was trimmed by 5 bases and the J gene end by 9 bases; junction bases not matched to a gene: 10. The CDR3 has 14 residues. Per germline, CDR1 MDHEN and CDR2 SYDVKM. As DNA, the CDR3 is TGTGCCAGCAGTGGTCTCGCTTGGACAGGTGAGCAGTTCTTC. Translated: CASSGLAWTGEQFF.

The chain joins TRBV5-1 to TRBJ2-1; D remains unclear. Germline loops: CDR1 SGHRS, CDR2 YFSETQ. The CDR3 totals 15 residues. The V gene lost 0 bases and the J gene lost 0 bases, with 7 bases spanning the gap. CDR3 sequence reads: CASSLVGNSYNEQFF. CDR3 bases: TGCGCCAGCAGCTTGGTTGGCAACTCCTACAATGAGCAGTTCTTC.

This clone was found once. The chain has TRBV6-4 and TRBJ2-1; perhaps TRBD1 as D (6 bases). CDR1 and CDR2 (germline): MRHNA, SNTAGT. This CDR3 contains 14 residues. Trimming took 0 bases from V and 7 from J, leaving 10 bases between them. This CDR3 is CASSDSQGMNEQFF. The CDR3 nucleotides are TGTGCCAGCAGTGACTCCCAGGGGATGAATGAGCAGTTCTTC.

V gene TRBV30 combines with J gene TRBJ1-6, with 7 bases lining up with TRBD1. Germline CDR1 GTSNPN, CDR2 SVGIG (reference sequence). CDR3 size: 16 residues. The V and J ends lost 4 bases and 2 bases, in that order; junction bases with no gene match: 8. The CDR3 nucleotides are TGTGCCTGGAAGAGGGAGGGGGCAACCTATAATTCACCCCTCCACTTT. Translated, it gives CAWKREGATYNSPLHF.

The rearrangement uses TRBV20-1 and TRBJ1-1, with no clear D. Germline CDR1 is DFQATT and CDR2 is SNEGSKA (reference sequence). This CDR3 is 11 amino acids long. V was clipped by 0 bases and J by 6 bases, with 5 bases between them. Here the CDR3 DNA reads TGCAGTGCTAGAGAGGTGGCTGAAGCTTTCTTT. It specifies CSAREVAEAFF.

The rearrangement joins TRBV27 to TRBJ2-1; 14 bases match TRBD2. Germline-derived CDR1 and CDR2 are MNHEY and SMNVEV (reference sequence). The CDR3 spans 18 residues. V lost 2 bases to trimming and J lost 6 bases; unmatched junction nucleotides: 9. The CDR3 region has the DNA TGTGCCAGCAGTTTAACCGGGACTAGCGGGAGCATTGGCAATGAGCAGTTCTTC. Translating gives CASSLTGTSGSIGNEQFF.

As concerns this clone: This CDR3 is also generated by other DNA sequences in the sample. This chain links TRBV12-3 or TRBV12-4 with TRBJ1-1; maybe TRBD1 (5 bases). This CDR3 spans 13 amino acids. V lost 3 bases and J 4 bases, leaving 9 bases between the germline ends. DNA for the CDR3: TGTGCCAGCAGTTTGGGGGGGGGCACTGAAGCTTTCTTT. Its translation: CASSLGGGTEAFF.

This chain uses TRBV24-1 with TRBJ1-2; TRBD1 matches 9 bases. The CDR3 is made up of 15 amino acids. J gave up 14 bases and V 4 bases, and 16 bases lay outside the gene matches. The germline CDR1 and CDR2 sequences are KGHDR and SFDVKD. This chain's CDR3 is CATSESGTGNGVVTF. In nucleotides, the CDR3 is TGTGCCACCAGTGAGTCCGGGACAGGGAACGGGGTGGTGACCTTC.

In regard to this clone: Other DNA sequences in this sample translate to the same CDR3. This chain connects TRBV12-3 or TRBV12-4 to TRBJ1-4; TRBD1 aligns across 7 bases. The CDR3 has 13 amino acids. With 5 bases clipped from V and 8 bases from J, the junction kept 5 bases outside the gene matches. Here the CDR3 DNA reads TGTGCCAGCAGTCTCCAGGGGGGGGAAAAACTGTTTTTT. It yields the protein CASSLQGGEKLFF.

The CDR3 DNA sequence: TGTGCCAGCAAACAGGGGGCCGGCAGGGACACTGAAGCTTTCTTT. The encoded protein is CASKQGAGRDTEAFF. The chain is built from TRBV6-5 and TRBJ1-1, with 9 bases matching TRBD1. The CDR3 runs 15 residues. Germline loops: CDR1 MNHEY, CDR2 SVGAGI. V dropped 7 bases and J dropped 3; count of bases not matched to a gene: 9.

This chain uses TRBV6-6 with TRBJ1-1, with TRBD1 identical over 8 bases. V shed 6 bases and J 4 bases; nucleotides not matched to a gene: 4. Germline CDR1 MNHNY, CDR2 SVGAGI (reference sequence). The CDR3 has 13 amino acids. CDR3 loop: CASRDDRGTEAFF. The CDR3 DNA follows: TGTGCCAGCAGGGATGACAGGGGCACTGAAGCTTTCTTT.

The chain is built from TRBV7-3 and TRBJ2-7; 8 positions agree with TRBD1. The V and J ends lost 5 bases and 3 bases, in that order; junction bases with no gene match: 9. Germline lookup yields CDR1 SGHTA and CDR2 FQGTGA. This CDR3 region has 15 residues. CDR3: CASSPGTGARYEQYF. CDR3 nucleotide sequence: TGTGCCAGCAGCCCGGGGACAGGAGCTCGCTACGAGCAGTACTTC.

This chain links TRBV3-1 (or the pseudogene TRBV3-2) with TRBJ2-5; 9 bases are shared with TRBD2. From germline, CDR1 is LGHDT and CDR2 YNNKEL (reference sequence). The J segment lost 7 bases and the V segment lost 1 base, leaving 13 bases of the junction unmatched. This CDR3 contains 17 residues. The CDR3 sequence is CASSQASAGLAPGTQYF. The CDR3 region has the DNA TGTGCCAGCAGCCAAGCGTCGGCGGGACTAGCCCCCGGGACCCAGTACTTC.